This is a list of T cell receptor beta chains from one sample in a study of T-cell reconstitution after alpha-beta-depleted transplantation in children. TCRdb reanalysed the PCR reads using MiXCR and keeps one entry per CDR3 protein. The sample records hundreds of thousands of distinct CDR3 sequences, roughly 15% being singletons. The source material was PBMCs, mostly from graft donor cells, sampled 360 days after TCRalphabeta/CD19-depleted stem cell transplant. These receptors all come from a male patient aged 10 to 17 who had a stem cell transplant for acute lymphoblastic leukemia, so the T cells may come from the graft donor. Each CDR3 is given with its conserved first and last residue. The order of the fields is J gene, clone size, D gene, V gene, CDR3 protein, CDR3 DNA. A D gene is named only where the DNA matches it firmly. The listing skips clone size in some rows; elsewhere it reads once, few, many or a size class.

TRBJ2-7 | few | TRBD1 | TRBV11-2 | CASSLVRDSSYEQYF | TGTGCCAGCAGCTTAGTACGGGACAGCTCCTACGAGCAGTACTTC
TRBJ2-7 | NA | NA | TRBV3-1 | CASSRQGRGAYEQYF | TGTGCCAGCAGTCGACAAGGGAGGGGGGCCTACGAGCAGTACTTC
TRBJ2-7 | NA | TRBD1 | TRBV7-3 | CASSLTRDRGPNEQYF | TGTGCCAGCAGCTTAACGCGGGACAGGGGTCCAAACGAGCAGTACTTC
TRBJ1-2 | NA | TRBD1 | TRBV5-5 | CASSSGHRGQWGYTF | TGTGCCAGCAGCTCGGGGCACAGGGGGCAGTGGGGCTACACCTTC
TRBJ2-7 | few | NA | TRBV5-1 | CASSLPDSPWEQYF | TGCGCCAGCAGCTTGCCGGACAGCCCCTGGGAGCAGTACTTC
TRBJ2-1 | NA | TRBD1 | TRBV5-1 | CASGHRDRGRNEQFF | TGCGCCAGCGGACACCGGGACAGGGGGCGAAATGAGCAGTTCTTC
TRBJ2-7 | few | TRBD2 | TRBV5-1 | CASSLAREGEQYF | TGCGCCAGCAGCTTGGCCCGGGAGGGCGAGCAGTACTTC
TRBJ2-7 | many | NA | TRBV9 | CASSVGASYEQYF | TGTGCCAGCAGCGTGGGGGCCTCCTACGAGCAGTACTTC
TRBJ2-1 | many | NA | TRBV4-2 | CASSQGVGITYNEQFF | TGTGCCAGCAGCCAAGGTGTAGGAATAACCTACAATGAGCAGTTCTTC
TRBJ2-1 | NA | TRBD2 | TRBV20-1 | CSAGRLAGEGEQFF | TGCAGTGCTGGCCGACTAGCGGGAGAAGGCGAGCAGTTCTTC
TRBJ1-1 | NA | NA | TRBV29-1 | CSVELLNTEAFF | TGCAGCGTTGAGTTGTTGAACACTGAAGCTTTCTTT
TRBJ2-3 | few | TRBD2 | TRBV7-8 | CASSKGLAVSDTQYF | TGTGCCAGCAGCAAAGGACTAGCGGTGTCAGATACGCAGTATTTT
TRBJ2-2 | few | NA | TRBV7-8 | CASRLVLTGELFF | TGTGCCAGCCGCCTGGTTTTAACCGGGGAGCTGTTTTTT
TRBJ1-2 | many | NA | TRBV6-5 | CASSYGRVYHYGYTF | TGTGCCAGCAGTTACGGGAGGGTATATCACTATGGCTACACCTTC
TRBJ2-1 | NA | TRBD2 | TRBV20-1 | CCAHRRGLATLNEQFF | TGCTGTGCCCATAGGAGGGGACTAGCGACTCTCAATGAGCAGTTCTTC
TRBJ1-1 | NA | NA | TRBV20-1 | CSARPGTEAFF | TGCAGTGCTAGACCGGGCACTGAAGCTTTCTTT
TRBJ2-3 | few | TRBD2 | TRBV2 | CASSEARLAGVRDTQYF | TGTGCCAGCAGTGAAGCGCGTCTAGCGGGAGTACGGGATACGCAGTATTTT
TRBJ2-7 | few | TRBD1 | TRBV12-3/TRBV12-4 | CASRRGQGGYEQYF | TGTGCCAGCAGAAGAGGACAGGGTGGCTACGAGCAGTACTTC
TRBJ1-5 | few | NA | TRBV12-3/TRBV12-4 | CASSLVAGTGNQPQHF | TGTGCCAGCAGTTTAGTGGCAGGGACGGGCAATCAGCCCCAGCATTTT
TRBJ2-1 | NA | NA | TRBV5-1 | CASSRPTTISYNEQFF | TGCGCCAGCAGCCGCCCGACTACCATTTCCTACAATGAGCAGTTCTTC
TRBJ2-1 | many | NA | TRBV6-2/TRBV6-3 | CASSYSGVRHEQFF | TGTGCCAGCAGTTACTCGGGGGTGCGGCATGAGCAGTTCTTC
TRBJ1-6 | few | TRBD1 | TRBV7-8 | CGSTGVMGSPLHF | TGTGGCTCGACAGGGGTGATGGGATCACCCCTCCACTTT
TRBJ2-7 | NA | TRBD1 | TRBV28 | CASMRQGSYEQYF | TGTGCCAGCATGAGACAGGGATCCTACGAGCAGTACTTC
TRBJ2-7 | few | NA | TRBV6-1 | CASYPTGKIWREQYF | TGTGCCAGCTATCCAACAGGGAAGATATGGAGGGAGCAGTACTTC
TRBJ2-7 | few | NA | TRBV3-1 | CASSQEGWASGVYEQYF | TGTGCCAGCAGCCAAGAAGGTTGGGCCTCCGGGGTATACGAGCAGTACTTC
TRBJ2-5 | NA | NA | TRBV20-1 | CSAGGRRVEETQYF | TGCAGTGCTGGGGGGAGGAGGGTAGAAGAGACCCAGTACTTC
TRBJ2-1 | few | TRBD2 | TRBV6-4 | CATGRTSGVFSSYNEQFF | TGTGCCACCGGCCGTACTAGCGGGGTCTTTAGCTCCTACAATGAGCAGTTCTTC
TRBJ2-7 | NA | TRBD2 | TRBV20-1 | CSAVDRTSHTYEQYF | TGCAGTGCTGTCGATCGGACTAGCCACACTTACGAGCAGTACTTC